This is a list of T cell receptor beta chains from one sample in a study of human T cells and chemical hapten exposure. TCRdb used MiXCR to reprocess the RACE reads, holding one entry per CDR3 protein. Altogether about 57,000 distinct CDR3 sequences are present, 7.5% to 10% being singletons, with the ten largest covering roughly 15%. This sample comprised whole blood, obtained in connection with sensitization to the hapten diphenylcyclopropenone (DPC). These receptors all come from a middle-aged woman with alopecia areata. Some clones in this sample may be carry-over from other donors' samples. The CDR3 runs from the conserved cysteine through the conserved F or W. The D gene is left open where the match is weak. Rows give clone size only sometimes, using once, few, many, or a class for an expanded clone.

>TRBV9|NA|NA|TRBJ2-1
TGTGCCAGCAGCGTAGTGAGTGTGGACAATGAGCAGTTCTTC
CASSVVSVDNEQFF
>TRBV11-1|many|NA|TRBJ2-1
TGTGCCAGCAGCCACACAAACCATGAGCAGTTCTTC
CASSHTNHEQFF
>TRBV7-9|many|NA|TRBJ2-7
TGTGCCAGCAGCTTTAACCGGGGGCATGAGCAGTACTTC
CASSFNRGHEQYF
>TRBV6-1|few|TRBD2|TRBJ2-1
TGTGCCAGCAGGCGACTAGCGGGGACCGAATCCTACAATGAGCAGTTCTTC
CASRRLAGTESYNEQFF
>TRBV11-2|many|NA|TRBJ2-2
TGTGCCAGCACTCCAGACTGGGTCTCTTCGGAGCTGTTTTTT
CASTPDWVSSELFF
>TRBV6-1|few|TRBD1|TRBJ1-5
TGTGCCAGCGGTCAGGGGGCCAATCAGCCCCAGCATTTT
CASGQGANQPQHF
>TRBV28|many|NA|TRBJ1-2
TGTGCCAGCAGTTCGACGGGGCCCCTTAACTATGGCTACACCTTC
CASSSTGPLNYGYTF
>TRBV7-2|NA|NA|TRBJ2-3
TGTGCCAGCAGCTTACTAGGGGGCACAGATACGCAGTATTTT
CASSLLGGTDTQYF
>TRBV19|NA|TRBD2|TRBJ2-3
TGTGCCAGTAGTATAGGGCTAGCGGGGCCCTACTTT
CASSIGLAGPYF
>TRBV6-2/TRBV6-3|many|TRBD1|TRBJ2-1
TGTGCCACCCTCCGGGACAGGGGAGGAGGCAATGAGCAGTTCTTC
CATLRDRGGGNEQFF
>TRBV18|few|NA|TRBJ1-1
TGTGCCAGCTCACCAGACAATGAAGCTTTCTTT
CASSPDNEAFF
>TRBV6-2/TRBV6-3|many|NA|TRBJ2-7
TGTGCCAGCAGCTTCCCCTACGAGCAGTACTTC
CASSFPYEQYF
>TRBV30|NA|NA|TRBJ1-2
TGTGCCTGGACCCGGACTGCGGAGGGCTACACCTTC
CAWTRTAEGYTF
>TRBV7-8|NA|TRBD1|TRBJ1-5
TGTGCCAGCAGCTTAGCGCATCGACAGGGAAATCAGCCCCAGCATTTT
CASSLAHRQGNQPQHF
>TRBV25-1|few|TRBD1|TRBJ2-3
TGTGCCAGCAGTGAATTAGGGGACAGGGGTGATACGCAGTATTTT
CASSELGDRGDTQYF
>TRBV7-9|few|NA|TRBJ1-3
TGTGCCAGCAGCCCTAGAACGGCCTCTGGAAACACCATATATTTT
CASSPRTASGNTIYF
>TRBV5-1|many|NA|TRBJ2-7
TGCGCCAGCAGCTCGGACAGCCCTCTCGAGCAGTACTTC
CASSSDSPLEQYF
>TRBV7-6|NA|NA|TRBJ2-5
TGTGCCAGCACGCCTGGACTGGGCCAAGAGACCCAGTACTTC
CASTPGLGQETQYF
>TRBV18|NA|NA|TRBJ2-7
TGTGCCAGCTCACGAGGACCAGCACCGTACGAGCAGTACTTC
CASSRGPAPYEQYF
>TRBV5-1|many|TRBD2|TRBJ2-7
TGCGCCAGCAGCTTGGCCCCGACTAGCGGGGGGGCCCTGTACGAGCAGTACTTC
CASSLAPTSGGALYEQYF
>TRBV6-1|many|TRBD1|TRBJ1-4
TGTGCCAGCAGTACCGGGACAGAGAATGAAAAACTGTTTTTT
CASSTGTENEKLFF